The clone carrying this T cell receptor (beta chain) has only a few counts. Library preparation (for TCRbeta) was performed with unique molecular identifiers. TCRdb reprocessed the PCR reads via MiXCR and lists one record per CDR3 protein. The sample has about 250,000 distinct CDR3 sequences, more than 20% seen once. The data were taken from a study of T-cell reconstitution after alpha-beta-depleted transplantation in children. CDR1 SGHTA and CDR2 FQGNSA come from the germline V gene. The V end was cut by 1 base, the J end by 1 base, with 10 bases between. The CDR3 extends over 15 amino acids. The input for sequencing was PBMCs, mostly from graft donor cells, taken 360 days after TCRalphabeta/CD19-depleted stem cell transplant. This chain uses TRBV7-2 with TRBJ2-5; D remains unclear. The TCR sequence derives from a female patient aged 2-9 years who had a stem cell transplant for congenital amegakaryocytic thrombocytopenia, so the T cells may come from the graft donor. CDR3 amino acids: CASSLVFQSQETQYF. CDR3 sequence (DNA): TGTGCCAGCAGCTTAGTGTTCCAGAGCCAAGAGACCCAGTACTTC. The whole variable domain, remainder taken from reference TRBV7-2 and TRBJ2-5, is GAGVSQSPSNKVTEKGKDVELRCDPISGHTALYWYRQSLGQGLEFLIYFQGNSAPDKSGLPSDRFSAERTGGSVSTLTIQRTQQEDSAVYLCASSLVFQSQETQYFGPGTRLLVL.